Each of the 16 T cell receptor beta chains below was sequenced from the same sample in a study of T cells in Graves' hyperthyroidism and ophthalmopathy. Using RNA transcripts as the source, TCR beta CDR3 regions were amplified. The study used the HTBI primer set for a first-round RT-PCR of the TCR CDR3. MiXCR was run by TCRdb on the multiplex PCR reads, yielding one entry per CDR3 protein. Seen here are hundreds of thousands of distinct CDR3 sequences, about 15% observed once, and the top ten hold 5.8%. Sequenced sample: blood. The receptors here all came from a woman in her twenties or thirties with Graves' hyperthyroidism that later progressed to Graves' ophthalmopathy.

V gene TRBV20-1 combines with J gene TRBJ2-6; D remains unclear. CDR3 length: 15 residues. The V gene lost 1 base and the J gene lost 0 bases, with 7 bases spanning the gap. Germline assignment: CDR1 DFQATT and CDR2 SNEGSKA (reference sequence). Here the CDR3 DNA reads TGCAGTGCTAGAGTAACGGCCTCTGGGGCCAACGTCCTGACTTTC. Translating gives CSARVTASGANVLTF.

In its sample, this clonotype was seen many times. This chain uses TRBV3-1 with TRBJ2-3, with D possibly being TRBD2 (6 bases). The V end was cut by 2 bases, the J end by 2 bases, with 11 bases between. The germline CDR1 and CDR2 sequences are LGHDT and YNNKEL (reference sequence). This CDR3 spans 15 amino acids. The CDR3 sequence is CASSQFSGNTDTQYF. The CDR3 coding sequence is TGTGCCAGCAGCCAATTTAGCGGAAACACAGATACGCAGTATTTT.

This clonotype was recorded a few times. The chain couples TRBV2 to TRBJ2-5, with 8 bases aligning to TRBD1. The CDR3 loop spans 16 amino acids. CDR1 and CDR2 (germline): SNHLY, FYNNEI. V was clipped by 8 bases and J by 1 base; unmatched bases: 12. Here the CDR3 DNA reads TGTGCCAGCCACACCACGCCTGACAGGGGCCAAGAGACCCAGTACTTC. Protein: CASHTTPDRGQETQYF. The full variable domain, in which reference TRBV2 and TRBJ2-5 provide the parts outside the CDR3, is EPEVTQTPSHQVTQMGQEVILRCVPISNHLYFYWYRQILGQKVEFLVSFYNNEISEKSEIFDDQFSVERPDGSNFTLKIRSTKLEDSAMYFCASHTTPDRGQETQYFGPGTRLLVL.

V and J are TRBV19 and TRBJ1-2; 7 positions match TRBD1. The germline V gene has CDR1 LNHDA and CDR2 SQIVND (reference sequence). This CDR3 region has 13 residues. J lost 3 bases, V lost 10 bases, and 8 bases had no gene match. The DNA of the CDR3 is TGTGCCACCACGGGACAGACCGACTATGGCTACACCTTC. Translated: CATTGQTDYGYTF.

In this sample, this clonotype turned up many times. The gene calls are TRBV10-3 and TRBJ1-2; 9 bases line up with TRBD1. The CDR3 has 15 amino acids. Trimming cost V 7 bases and J 3 bases; bases outside gene matches: 9. CDR1 is ENHRY, CDR2 SYGVKD, per germline. DNA for the CDR3: TGTGCCATCAACTCCCCGACAGGGGGGGACTATGGCTACACCTTC. Its translation is CAINSPTGGDYGYTF.

To note about this clonotype: A clone one base away is much larger, so this may be a read error. The V gene is TRBV6-2 or TRBV6-3, the J gene TRBJ2-3, with D hard to call. The CDR3 runs 12 residues. Trimming cost V 6 bases and J 5 bases, with 9 bases left between them. Germline-derived CDR1 and CDR2 are MNHEY and SVGEGT. In DNA, the CDR3 is TGTGCCAGCAGCCCGACAAAAGATACGCAGTATTTT. Its protein product is CASSPTKDTQYF.

In the case of this clonotype: This may come from a read error, since a much larger clone is one base off. The V gene is TRBV6-2 or TRBV6-3, the J gene TRBJ2-7; possible D gene TRBD1, 6 bases. Germline assignment: CDR1 MNHEY and CDR2 SVGEGT. The CDR3 extends over 14 amino acids. In nucleotides, the CDR3 is TGTGCCAGCAGTTACTCGATGGGGGCCTACGAGAAGTACTTC. Its protein is CASSYSMGAYEKYF.

This clonotype showed up many times. The CDR3 DNA sequence: TGTGCCAGTAGTATAGAAGCGGGAGTTCGATCGCTTATAGATGGCTACACCTTC. It encodes CASSIEAGVRSLIDGYTF. The chain carries TRBV19 and TRBJ1-2, with D unresolved. Looked up from germline, CDR1 is LNHDA and CDR2 is SQIVND (reference sequence). This CDR3 contains 18 residues. Trimming took off 0 bases at V and 6 bases at J, with 23 bases between the two ends.

This clonotype was detected only a few times. The J gene is TRBJ1-2, the V gene TRBV19, with D uncertain. The CDR3 is 11 amino acids. Trimming pared 8 bases from V and 12 bases from J, leaving 16 bases between. Germline V gives CDR1 LNHDA, CDR2 SQIVND (reference sequence). The CDR3, as DNA: TGTGCCAGTCGCCGGGCCTGGGAAAACACCTTC. Residues: CASRRAWENTF.

This clonotype was detected only a few times. The chain combines TRBV15 with TRBJ1-6; unclear D gene. Trimming shortened V by 3 bases and J by 10 bases, and 19 bases separated the two germline ends. Per germline, CDR1 LNHNV and CDR2 YYDKDF (reference sequence). This CDR3 comprises 16 residues. This chain's CDR3 is CATSRSAASGRSPLHF. CDR3 DNA: TGTGCCACCAGCAGGTCGGCTGCATCGGGGAGATCACCCCTCCACTTT.

This clonotype was found many times. J is TRBJ2-7 and V is TRBV6-1; the match to TRBD1 covers 9 bases. Trimming took 5 bases from V and 0 from J; bases not matched to a gene: 8. In germline, CDR1 is MNHNS, CDR2 SASEGT. The CDR3 is 16 amino acids. CDR3 in DNA: TGTGCCAGCAGTTTGTACGGACAGGGGAGCTCCTACGAGCAGTACTTC. It specifies CASSLYGQGSSYEQYF.

This clonotype occurred many times. The gene calls are TRBV12-3 or TRBV12-4 and TRBJ2-5; TRBD2 matches at 11 bases. The J segment lost 4 bases and the V segment lost 2 bases, leaving 6 bases of the junction unmatched. The CDR3 sequence is 16 residues long. CDR3: CASSLTSGSSGETQYF. The CDR3 DNA follows: TGTGCCAGCAGTTTAACTAGCGGGAGTTCGGGAGAGACCCAGTACTTC.

This clonotype was picked up a small number of times. The V and J genes are TRBV7-9 and TRBJ1-2, with no clear D. The length of the CDR3 is 13 residues. Germline values: CDR1 SEHNR, CDR2 FQNEAQ (reference sequence). V gave up 3 bases and J gave up 7 bases, with 12 bases separating them. The CDR3 DNA reads as TGTGCCAGCAGCTTGGGCGTGGGCTCTGGCTACACCTTC. Protein product: CASSLGVGSGYTF.

The chain has TRBV6-1 and TRBJ1-5, with 8 bases aligning to TRBD1. The V gene's germline CDR1 is MNHNS and CDR2 SASEGT. CDR3 length: 15 amino acids. With V trimmed by 8 bases and J by 7 bases, 13 bases remained unmatched. CDR3 DNA: TGTGCCAGCTTTATCCCCAGGGGGCTGGGCCAGCCCCAGCATTTT. It encodes CASFIPRGLGQPQHF.

This clonotype was seen many times. The chain joins TRBV6-1 to TRBJ1-2, with a weak D call TRBD1 (5 bases). The CDR3 has 13 residues. The V gene's germline CDR1 is MNHNS and CDR2 SASEGT. V was clipped by 11 bases and J by 8 bases, with 21 bases between them. The CDR3 region is CAARRGGEGGYTF. The DNA of the CDR3 is TGTGCCGCAAGAAGGGGAGGGGAAGGGGGCTACACCTTC.

V gene TRBV2 combines with J gene TRBJ2-1; 12 nucleotides agree with TRBD2. Germline V gene sequence: CDR1 SNHLY, CDR2 FYNNEI. This CDR3 has 13 residues. Trimming removed 6 bases from V and 8 bases from J; junction bases left unmatched: 2. The DNA for the CDR3 is TGTGCCAGCAGAAGACTAGCGGGAGATGAGCAGTTCTTC. Its protein is CASRRLAGDEQFF.